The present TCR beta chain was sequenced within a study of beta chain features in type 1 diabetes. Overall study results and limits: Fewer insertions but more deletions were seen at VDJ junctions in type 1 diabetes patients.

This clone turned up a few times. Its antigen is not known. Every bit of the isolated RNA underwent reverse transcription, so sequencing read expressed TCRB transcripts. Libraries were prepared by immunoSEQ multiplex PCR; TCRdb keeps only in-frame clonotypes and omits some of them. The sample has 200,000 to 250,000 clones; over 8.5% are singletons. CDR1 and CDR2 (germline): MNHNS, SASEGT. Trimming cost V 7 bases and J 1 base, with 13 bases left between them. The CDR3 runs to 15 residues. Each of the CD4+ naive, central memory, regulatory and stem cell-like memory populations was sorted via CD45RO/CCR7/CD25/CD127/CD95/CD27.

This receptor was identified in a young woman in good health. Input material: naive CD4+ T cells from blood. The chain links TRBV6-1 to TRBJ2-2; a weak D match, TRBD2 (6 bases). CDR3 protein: CASTLSGRNTGELFF. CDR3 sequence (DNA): TGTGCCAGCACCCTTAGCGGTAGGAACACCGGGGAGCTGTTTTTT.